A single sample is the source of the 3 T cell receptor beta chains below, sequenced in a study of blood T cell repertoires in COVID-19. Repertoires were generated with immunoSEQ multiplex PCR, while TCRdb's copy carries only in-frame clones and drops some. Seen here are 400,000 to 550,000 clones, about 90% observed once, and the top ten hold approximately 2%. Sequenced material: PBMCs or T cells enriched from blood (not recorded which). The receptors shown here come from a woman between 18 and 29 years old with acute COVID-19.

Worth noting for this clone: A junction end diverges from the germline sequence, so it may reflect a read error. This sequence joins TRBV5-6 and TRBJ1-2, with a weak D call TRBD1 (6 bases). There are 14 residues in the CDR3. Germline CDR1 reads SGHDT; CDR2 reads YYEEEE. The CDR3 is CASSLGGANYGYTF. The CDR3 DNA follows: TGTGCCAGTAGCTTAGGGGGGGCGAACTATGGCTACACCTTC.

The CDR3 region is CASSPATDTIYF. As DNA, the CDR3 is TGTGCCAGCAGCCCCGCCACGGACACCATATATTTT. The chain uses TRBV11-2 and TRBJ1-3, with D unresolved. Trimming took 5 bases from V and 8 from J, leaving 10 bases between them. CDR1 and CDR2 from the germline V gene are SGHAT and FQNNGV. The CDR3 totals 12 residues.

V usage is TRBV7-3 and J usage is TRBJ2-3; 10 nucleotides agree with TRBD1. Trimming removed 1 base from V and 0 bases from J; junction bases left unmatched: 1. Looked up from germline, CDR1 is SGHTA and CDR2 is FQGTGA. This CDR3 region has 16 residues. The CDR3 nucleotides are TGTGCCAGCAGCTTAAGGACAGGGGGTAGCACAGATACGCAGTATTTT. This translates into CASSLRTGGSTDTQYF.